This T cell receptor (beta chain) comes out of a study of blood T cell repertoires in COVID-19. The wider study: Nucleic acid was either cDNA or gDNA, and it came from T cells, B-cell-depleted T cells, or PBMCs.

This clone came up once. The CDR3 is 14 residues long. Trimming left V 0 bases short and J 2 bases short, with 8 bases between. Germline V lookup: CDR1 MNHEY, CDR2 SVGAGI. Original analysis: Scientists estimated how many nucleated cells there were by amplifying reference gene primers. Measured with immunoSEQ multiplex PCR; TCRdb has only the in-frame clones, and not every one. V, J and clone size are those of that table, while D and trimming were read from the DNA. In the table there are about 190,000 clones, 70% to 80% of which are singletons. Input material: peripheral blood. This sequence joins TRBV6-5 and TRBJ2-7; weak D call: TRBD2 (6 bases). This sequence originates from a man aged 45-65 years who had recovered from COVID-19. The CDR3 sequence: CASSYSGGTYEQYF. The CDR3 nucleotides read TGTGCCAGCAGTTACTCGGGCGGGACCTACGAGCAGTACTTC.